Described below is a single TCR beta chain sequence and its context. The data are from a study of T cells in Graves' hyperthyroidism and ophthalmopathy. RNA transcripts gave rise to amplified TCR beta CDR3 regions. The HTBI primer set drove a first-round RT-PCR of the TCR CDR3. TCRdb re-called the multiplex PCR reads with MiXCR, one entry per CDR3 protein. Of over 450,000 distinct CDR3 sequences detected, approximately 17% appear once; the ten largest clones hold about 16%. V lost 5 bases, J lost 1 base, and 5 bases stayed unmatched. The CDR3 consists of 15 residues. CDR1 is MGHRA, CDR2 YSYEKL, per germline.

This clonotype originated in a woman between 18 and 29 years old with Graves' ophthalmopathy. This chain uses TRBV4-1 with TRBJ1-5; 7 bases match TRBD1. The sample was blood. The CDR3 DNA is TGCGCCAGCAGCACCCGGGACAGCAGCAATCAGCCCCAGCATTTT. Residues: CASSTRDSSNQPQHF.